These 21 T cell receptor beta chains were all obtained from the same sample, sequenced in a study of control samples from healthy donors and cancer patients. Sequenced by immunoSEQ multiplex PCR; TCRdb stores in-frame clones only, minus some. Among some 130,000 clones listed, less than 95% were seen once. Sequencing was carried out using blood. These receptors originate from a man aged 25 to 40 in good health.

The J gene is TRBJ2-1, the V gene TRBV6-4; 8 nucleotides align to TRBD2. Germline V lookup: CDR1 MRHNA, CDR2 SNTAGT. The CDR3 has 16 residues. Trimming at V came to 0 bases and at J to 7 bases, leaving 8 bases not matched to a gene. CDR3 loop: CASSDSAAGGGNEQFF. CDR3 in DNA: TGTGCCAGCAGTGACTCGGCGGCGGGGGGAGGAAATGAGCAGTTCTTC.

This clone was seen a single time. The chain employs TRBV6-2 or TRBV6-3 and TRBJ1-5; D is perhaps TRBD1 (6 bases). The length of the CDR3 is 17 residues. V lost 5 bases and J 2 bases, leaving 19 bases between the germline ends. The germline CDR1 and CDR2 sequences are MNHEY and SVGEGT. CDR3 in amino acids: CASSTGQCFTGNQPQHF. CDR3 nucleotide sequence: TGTGCCAGCAGTACCGGACAGTGTTTTACCGGCAATCAGCCCCAGCATTTT.

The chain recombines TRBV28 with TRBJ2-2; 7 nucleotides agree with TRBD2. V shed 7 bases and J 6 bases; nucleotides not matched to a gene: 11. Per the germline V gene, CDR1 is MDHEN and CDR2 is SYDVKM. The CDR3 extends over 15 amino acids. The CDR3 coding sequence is TGTGCCAGCAATTCCCAGGGCGCGGGAGCCGGGGAGCTGTTTTTT. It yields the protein CASNSQGAGAGELFF.

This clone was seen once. The DNA of the CDR3 is TGTGCCAGTAAGTTCGGGACAGGGAACTATAATTCACCCCTCCACTTT. It translates to CASKFGTGNYNSPLHF. This chain connects TRBV19 to TRBJ1-6; 9 bases fit TRBD1. Losses at the gene ends were 7 bases for V and 3 bases for J; bases not matched to a gene: 7. This CDR3 region has 16 residues. The germline V gene encodes CDR1 LNHDA and CDR2 SQIVND (reference sequence).

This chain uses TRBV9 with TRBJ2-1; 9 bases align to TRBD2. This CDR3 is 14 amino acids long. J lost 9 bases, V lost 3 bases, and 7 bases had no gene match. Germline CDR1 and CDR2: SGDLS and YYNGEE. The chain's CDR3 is CASSASGGPVEQFF. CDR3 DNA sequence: TGTGCCAGCAGCGCAAGCGGGGGGCCTGTTGAGCAGTTCTTC.

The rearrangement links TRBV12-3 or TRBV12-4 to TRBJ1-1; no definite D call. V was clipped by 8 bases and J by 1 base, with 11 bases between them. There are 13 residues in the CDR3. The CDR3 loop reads CASSYGRNTEAFF. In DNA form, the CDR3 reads TGTGCCAGCTCCTATGGCAGGAACACTGAAGCTTTCTTT.

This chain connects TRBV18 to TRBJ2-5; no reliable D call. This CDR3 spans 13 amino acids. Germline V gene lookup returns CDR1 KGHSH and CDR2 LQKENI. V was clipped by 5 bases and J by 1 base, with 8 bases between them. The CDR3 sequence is CASSATTQETQYF. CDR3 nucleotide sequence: TGTGCCAGCTCAGCGACAACCCAAGAGACCCAGTACTTC.

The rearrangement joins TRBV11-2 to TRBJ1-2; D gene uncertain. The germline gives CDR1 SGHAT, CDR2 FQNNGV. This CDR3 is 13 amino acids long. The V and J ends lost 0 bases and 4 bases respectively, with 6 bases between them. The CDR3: CASSLDGLYGYTF. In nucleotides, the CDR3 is TGTGCCAGCAGCTTAGATGGCCTCTATGGCTACACCTTC. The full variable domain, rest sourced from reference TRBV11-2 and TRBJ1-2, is EAGVAQSPRYKIIEKRQSVAFWCNPISGHATLYWYQQILGQGPKLLIQFQNNGVVDDSQLPKDRFSAERLKGVDSTLKIQPAKLEDSAVYLCASSLDGLYGYTFGSGTRLTVV.

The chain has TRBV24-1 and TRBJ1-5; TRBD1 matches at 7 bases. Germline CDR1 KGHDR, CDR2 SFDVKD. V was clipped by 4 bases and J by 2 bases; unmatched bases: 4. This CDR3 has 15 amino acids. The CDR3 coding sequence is TGTGCCACCAGTGACCCCACAGGGGGCAATCAGCCCCAGCATTTT. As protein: CATSDPTGGNQPQHF.

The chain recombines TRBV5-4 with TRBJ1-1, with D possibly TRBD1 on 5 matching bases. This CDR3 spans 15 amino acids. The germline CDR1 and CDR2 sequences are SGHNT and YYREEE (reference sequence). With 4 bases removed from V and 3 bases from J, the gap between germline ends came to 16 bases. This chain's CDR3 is CASSPEGVGDTEAFF. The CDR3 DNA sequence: TGTGCCAGCAGCCCGGAAGGGGTCGGGGACACTGAAGCTTTCTTT.

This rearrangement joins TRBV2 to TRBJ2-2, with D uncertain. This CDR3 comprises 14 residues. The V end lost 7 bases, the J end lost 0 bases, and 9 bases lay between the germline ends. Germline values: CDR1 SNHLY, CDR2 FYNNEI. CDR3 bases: TGTGCCAGCAATGGCTGGGCGAACACCGGGGAGCTGTTTTTT. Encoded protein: CASNGWANTGELFF.

DNA of the CDR3: TGTGCCAGCAGTCCAAACCAAGTCGGAACCCGCAACGAGCAGTACTTC. Its protein is CASSPNQVGTRNEQYF. The rearrangement uses TRBV4-2 and TRBJ2-7; no clear D gene. The CDR3 sequence is 16 residues long. V lost 6 bases, J lost 5 bases, and 23 bases lay in between. CDR1 and CDR2 (germline): LGHNA, YNFKEQ.

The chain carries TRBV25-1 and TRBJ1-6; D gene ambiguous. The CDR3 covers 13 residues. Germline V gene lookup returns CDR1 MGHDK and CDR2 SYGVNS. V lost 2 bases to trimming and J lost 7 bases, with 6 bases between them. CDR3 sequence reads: CASSELGNSPLHF. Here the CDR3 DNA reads TGTGCCAGCAGTGAACTCGGCAATTCACCCCTCCACTTT.

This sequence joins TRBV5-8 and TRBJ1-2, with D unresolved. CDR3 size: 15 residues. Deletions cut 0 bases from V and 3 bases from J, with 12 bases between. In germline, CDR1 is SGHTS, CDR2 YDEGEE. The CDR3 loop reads CASSLVLSRHYGYTF. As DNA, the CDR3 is TGTGCCAGCAGCTTGGTGCTGTCCCGGCACTATGGCTACACCTTC. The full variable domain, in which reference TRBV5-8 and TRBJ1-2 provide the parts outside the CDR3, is EAGVTQSPTHLIKTRGQQATLRCSPISGHTSVYWYQQALGLGLQFLLWYDEGEERNRGNFPPRFSGRQFPNYSSELNVNALELEDSALYLCASSLVLSRHYGYTFGSGTRLTVV.

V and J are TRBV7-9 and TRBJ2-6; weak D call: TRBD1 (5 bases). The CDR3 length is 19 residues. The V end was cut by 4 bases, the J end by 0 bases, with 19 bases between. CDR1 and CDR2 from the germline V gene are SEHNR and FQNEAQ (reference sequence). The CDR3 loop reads CASSSVVQARLSGANVLTF. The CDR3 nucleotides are TGTGCCAGCAGCTCTGTGGTACAGGCCCGACTCTCTGGGGCCAACGTCCTGACTTTC. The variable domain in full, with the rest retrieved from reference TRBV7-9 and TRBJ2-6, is DTGVSQNPRHKITKRGQNVTFRCDPISEHNRLYWYRQTLGQGPEFLTYFQNEAQLEKSRLLSDRFSAERPKGSFSTLEIQRTEQGDSAMYLCASSSVVQARLSGANVLTFGAGSRLTVL.

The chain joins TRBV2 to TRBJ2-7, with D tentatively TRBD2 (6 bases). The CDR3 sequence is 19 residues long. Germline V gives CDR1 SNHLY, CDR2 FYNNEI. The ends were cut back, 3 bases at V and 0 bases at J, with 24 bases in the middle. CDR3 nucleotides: TGTGCCAGCAGTGATCGATTTCTTGGCGCGGGGCGAAGCTCCTACGAGCAGTACTTC. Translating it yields CASSDRFLGAGRSSYEQYF. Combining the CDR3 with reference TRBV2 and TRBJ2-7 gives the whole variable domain EPEVTQTPSHQVTQMGQEVILRCVPISNHLYFYWYRQILGQKVEFLVSFYNNEISEKSEIFDDQFSVERPDGSNFTLKIRSTKLEDSAMYFCASSDRFLGAGRSSYEQYFGPGTRLTVT.

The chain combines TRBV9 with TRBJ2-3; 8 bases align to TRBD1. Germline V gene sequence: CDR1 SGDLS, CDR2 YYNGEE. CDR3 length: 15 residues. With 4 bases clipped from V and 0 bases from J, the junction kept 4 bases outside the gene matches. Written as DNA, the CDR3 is TGTGCCAGCAGCAGACAGGGGCCTAGCACAGATACGCAGTATTTT. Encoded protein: CASSRQGPSTDTQYF.

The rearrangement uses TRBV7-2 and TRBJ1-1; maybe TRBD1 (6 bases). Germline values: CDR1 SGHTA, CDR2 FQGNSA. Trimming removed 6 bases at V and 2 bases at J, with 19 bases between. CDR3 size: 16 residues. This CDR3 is CASRDFTGFPNTEAFF. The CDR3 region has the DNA TGTGCCAGCAGGGACTTCACAGGGTTTCCAAACACTGAAGCTTTCTTT.

In DNA form, the CDR3 reads TGTGCCAGCAGCTTAACGGAGGCAGGGGGACACACCGGGGAGCTGTTTTTT. Translated: CASSLTEAGGHTGELFF. The chain is built from TRBV7-3 and TRBJ2-2, with TRBD1 matching 7 bases. Trimming at V came to 0 bases and at J to 3 bases, leaving 7 bases not matched to a gene. The V gene's germline CDR1 is SGHTA and CDR2 FQGTGA. The CDR3 extends over 17 amino acids.

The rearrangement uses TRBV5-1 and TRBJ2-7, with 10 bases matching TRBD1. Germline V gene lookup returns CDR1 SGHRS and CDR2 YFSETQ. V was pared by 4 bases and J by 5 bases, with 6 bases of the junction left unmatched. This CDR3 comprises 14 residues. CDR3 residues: CASSPRDRGHEQYF. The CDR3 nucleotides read TGCGCCAGCAGCCCCCGGGACAGGGGCCACGAGCAGTACTTC.

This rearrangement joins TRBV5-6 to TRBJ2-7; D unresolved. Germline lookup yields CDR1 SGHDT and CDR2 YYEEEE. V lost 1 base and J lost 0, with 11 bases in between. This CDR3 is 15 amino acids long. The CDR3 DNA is TGTGCCAGCAGCTTGTTCCACCTGAGCTCCTACGAGCAGTACTTC. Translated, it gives CASSLFHLSSYEQYF.